The present entry profiles one T cell receptor (beta chain) with its context. No antigen is known for it. This record comes from a study of cytomegalovirus exposure and HLA in healthy donors. Findings of the study overall: Later analysis placed DRB1 highest and HLA-C lowest in TCR association rates, which differed by HLA locus. The number of N-insertions in an Asian-associated ancestry cluster was reportedly below the roughly 620-donor mean in a later analysis. TCR beta V- and J-gene trimming, according to a later analysis, was linked to a missense DCLRE1C variant.

Use of 60 Vbeta and 13 Jbeta primers characterized the PCR. Repertoires were generated with immunoSEQ multiplex PCR, while TCRdb's copy carries only in-frame clones and drops some. The record lists around 76,000 clones, of which the ten most abundant hold about 0.83%. J was trimmed by 3 bases and V by 5 bases; bases with no gene match: 17. Germline lookup yields CDR1 SGHVS and CDR2 FQNEAQ. This CDR3 has 18 amino acids. The sample comprised PBMCs. This sequence was found in a boy aged 5-17 years in good health and CMV-seronegative. The genes are TRBV7-8 and TRBJ1-1; 8 bases align to TRBD1. CDR3 sequence: CASSPSERRGPSDTEAFF. The CDR3 DNA sequence: TGTGCCAGCAGCCCTAGTGAGCGCAGGGGGCCCTCCGACACTGAAGCTTTCTTT.